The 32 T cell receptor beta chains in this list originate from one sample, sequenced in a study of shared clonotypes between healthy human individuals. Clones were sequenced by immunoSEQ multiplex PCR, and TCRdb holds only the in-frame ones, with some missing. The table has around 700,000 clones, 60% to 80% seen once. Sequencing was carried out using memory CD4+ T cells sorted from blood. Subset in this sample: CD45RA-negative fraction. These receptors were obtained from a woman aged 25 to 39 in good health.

The CDR3 DNA reads as TGTGCCATCCGGTGGGACAGTGGGTCCTACGAGCAGTACTTC. Protein: CAIRWDSGSYEQYF. The rearrangement joins TRBV10-3 to TRBJ2-5, with TRBD1 matching 7 bases. The J call is in doubt because the DNA end fits TRBJ2-7 better. The germline gives CDR1 ENHRY, CDR2 SYGVKD. CDR3 size: 14 residues.

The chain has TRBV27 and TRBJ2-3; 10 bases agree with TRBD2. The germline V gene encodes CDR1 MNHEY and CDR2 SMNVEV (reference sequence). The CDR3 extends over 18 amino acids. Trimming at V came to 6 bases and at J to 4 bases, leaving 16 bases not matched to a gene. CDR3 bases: TGTGCCAGCAGCCCCTACCCCTGGACTAGCGGAGCTCCAGATACGCAGTATTTT. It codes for CASSPYPWTSGAPDTQYF.

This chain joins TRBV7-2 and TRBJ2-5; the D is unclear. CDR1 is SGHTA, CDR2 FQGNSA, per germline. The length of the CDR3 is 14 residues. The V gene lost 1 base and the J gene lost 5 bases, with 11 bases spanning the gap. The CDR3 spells CASSLGPTRETQYF. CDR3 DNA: TGTGCCAGCAGCTTAGGACCGACGCGGGAGACCCAGTACTTC.

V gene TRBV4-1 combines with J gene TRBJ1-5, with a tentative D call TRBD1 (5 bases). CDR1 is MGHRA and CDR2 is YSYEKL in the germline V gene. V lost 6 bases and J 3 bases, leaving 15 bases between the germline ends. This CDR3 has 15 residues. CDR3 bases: TGCGCCAGCAGTCCACGGGAGACAGCCAATCAGCCCCAGCATTTT. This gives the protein CASSPRETANQPQHF.

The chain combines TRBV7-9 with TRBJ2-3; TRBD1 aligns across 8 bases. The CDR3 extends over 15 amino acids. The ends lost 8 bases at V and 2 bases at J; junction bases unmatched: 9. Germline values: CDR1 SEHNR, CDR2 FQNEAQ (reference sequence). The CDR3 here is CASLRGQGATDTQYF. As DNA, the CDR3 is TGTGCCAGCCTACGAGGGCAGGGGGCCACAGATACGCAGTATTTT.

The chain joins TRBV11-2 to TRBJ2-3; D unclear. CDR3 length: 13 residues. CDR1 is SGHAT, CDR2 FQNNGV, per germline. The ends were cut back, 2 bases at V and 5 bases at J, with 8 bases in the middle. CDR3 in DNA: TGTGCCAGCAGCTTAACTGGCGGAGATACGCAGTATTTT. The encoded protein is CASSLTGGDTQYF.

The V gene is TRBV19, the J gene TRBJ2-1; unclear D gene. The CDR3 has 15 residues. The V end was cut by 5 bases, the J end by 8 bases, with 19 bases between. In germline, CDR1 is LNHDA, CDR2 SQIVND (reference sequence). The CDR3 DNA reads TGTGCCAGTAGTGGTGGTCTGGTAGCACTCTATGAGCAGTTCTTC. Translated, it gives CASSGGLVALYEQFF.

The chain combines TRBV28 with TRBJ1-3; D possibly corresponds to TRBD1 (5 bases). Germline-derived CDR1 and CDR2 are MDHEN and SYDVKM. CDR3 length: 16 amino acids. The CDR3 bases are TGTGCTACCAGAACGCAGGGTCGAAGCTCTGGAAACACCATATATTTT. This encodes CATRTQGRSSGNTIYF.

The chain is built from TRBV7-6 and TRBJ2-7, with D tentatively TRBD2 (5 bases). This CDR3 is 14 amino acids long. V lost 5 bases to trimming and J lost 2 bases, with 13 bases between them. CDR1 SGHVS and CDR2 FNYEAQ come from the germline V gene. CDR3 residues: CASSRSLATYEQYF. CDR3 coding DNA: TGTGCCAGCAGCCGGTCTCTAGCCACCTACGAGCAGTACTTC. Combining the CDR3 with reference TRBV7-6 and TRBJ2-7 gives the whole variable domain GAGVSQSPRYKVTKRGQDVALRCDPISGHVSLYWYRQALGQGPEFLTYFNYEAQQDKSGLPNDRFSAERPEGSISTLTIQRTEQRDSAMYRCASSRSLATYEQYFGPGTRLTVT.

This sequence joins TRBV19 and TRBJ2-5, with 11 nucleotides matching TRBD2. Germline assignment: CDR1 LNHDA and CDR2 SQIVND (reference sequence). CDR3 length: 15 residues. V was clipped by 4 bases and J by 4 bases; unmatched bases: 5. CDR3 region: CASSSQGLAGETQYF. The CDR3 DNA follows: TGTGCCAGTAGTAGTCAAGGACTAGCGGGAGAGACCCAGTACTTC.

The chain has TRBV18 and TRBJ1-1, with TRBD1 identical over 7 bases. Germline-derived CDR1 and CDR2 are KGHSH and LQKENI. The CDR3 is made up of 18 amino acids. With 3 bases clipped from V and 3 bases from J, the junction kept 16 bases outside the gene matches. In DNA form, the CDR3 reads TGTGCCAGCTCACCCTATAGCGACCAAAGGGGGCAGGACACTGAAGCTTTCTTT. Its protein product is CASSPYSDQRGQDTEAFF. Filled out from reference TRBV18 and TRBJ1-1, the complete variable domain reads NAGVMQNPRHLVRRRGQEARLRCSPMKGHSHVYWYRQLPEEGLKFMVYLQKENIIDESGMPKERFSAEFPKEGPSILRIQQVVRGDSAAYFCASSPYSDQRGQDTEAFFGQGTRLTVV.

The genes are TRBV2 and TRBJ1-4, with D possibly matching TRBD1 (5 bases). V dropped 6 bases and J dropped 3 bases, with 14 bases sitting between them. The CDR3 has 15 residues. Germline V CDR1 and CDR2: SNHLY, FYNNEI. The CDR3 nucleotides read TGTGCCAGCAGGACCCCAGGGACGGCTAATGAAAAACTGTTTTTT. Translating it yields CASRTPGTANEKLFF.

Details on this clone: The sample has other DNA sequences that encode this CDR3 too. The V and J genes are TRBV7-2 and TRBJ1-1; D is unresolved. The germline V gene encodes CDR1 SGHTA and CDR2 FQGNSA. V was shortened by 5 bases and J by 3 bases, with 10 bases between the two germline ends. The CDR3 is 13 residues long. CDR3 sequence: CASSVQRDTEAFF. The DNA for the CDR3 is TGTGCCAGCAGCGTGCAGCGGGACACTGAAGCTTTCTTT.

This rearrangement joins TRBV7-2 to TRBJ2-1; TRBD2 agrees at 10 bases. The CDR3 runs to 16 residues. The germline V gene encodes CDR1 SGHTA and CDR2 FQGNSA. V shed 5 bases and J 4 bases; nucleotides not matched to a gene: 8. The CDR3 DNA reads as TGTGCCAGCAGCCCGGAGGGGACTAGCGTTTACAATGAGCAGTTCTTC. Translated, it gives CASSPEGTSVYNEQFF.

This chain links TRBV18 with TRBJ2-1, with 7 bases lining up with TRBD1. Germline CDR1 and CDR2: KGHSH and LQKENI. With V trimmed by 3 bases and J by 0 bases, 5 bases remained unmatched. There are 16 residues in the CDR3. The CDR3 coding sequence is TGTGCCAGCTCACCCGGGACAGAGGCCTCCTACAATGAGCAGTTCTTC. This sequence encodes CASSPGTEASYNEQFF.

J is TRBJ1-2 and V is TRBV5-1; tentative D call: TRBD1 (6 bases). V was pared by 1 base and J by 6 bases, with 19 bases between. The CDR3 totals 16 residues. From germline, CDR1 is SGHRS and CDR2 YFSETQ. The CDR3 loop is CASSLTLLQGLDGYTF. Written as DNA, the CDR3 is TGCGCCAGCAGCTTGACCCTCCTACAGGGTCTTGATGGCTACACCTTC.

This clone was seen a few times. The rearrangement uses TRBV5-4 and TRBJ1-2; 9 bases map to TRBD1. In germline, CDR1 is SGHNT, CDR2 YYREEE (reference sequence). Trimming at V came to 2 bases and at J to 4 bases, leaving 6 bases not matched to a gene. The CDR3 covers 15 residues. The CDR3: CASSFKQGAGYGYTF. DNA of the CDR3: TGTGCCAGCAGCTTCAAACAGGGGGCAGGCTATGGCTACACCTTC. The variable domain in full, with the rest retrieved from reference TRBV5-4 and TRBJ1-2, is ETGVTQSPTHLIKTRGQQVTLRCSSQSGHNTVSWYQQALGQGPQFIFQYYREEENGRGNFPPRFSGLQFPNYSSELNVNALELDDSALYLCASSFKQGAGYGYTFGSGTRLTVV.

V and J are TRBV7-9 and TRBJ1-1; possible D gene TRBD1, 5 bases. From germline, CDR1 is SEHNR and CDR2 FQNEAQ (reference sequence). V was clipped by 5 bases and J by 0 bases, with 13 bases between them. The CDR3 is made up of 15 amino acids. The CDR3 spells CASSPGGVMNTEAFF. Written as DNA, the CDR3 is TGTGCCAGCAGCCCGGGGGGGGTGATGAACACTGAAGCTTTCTTT.

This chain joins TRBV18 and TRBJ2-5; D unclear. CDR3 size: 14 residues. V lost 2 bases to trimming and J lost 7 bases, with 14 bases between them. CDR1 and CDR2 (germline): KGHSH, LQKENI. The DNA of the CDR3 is TGTGCCAGCTCACCAGAAGTCCACGCGGCGACCCAGTACTTC. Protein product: CASSPEVHAATQYF.

CDR3: CARKVRLGPHNEQFF. For the CDR3, the DNA is TGTGCCAGGAAAGTCCGCTTGGGTCCCCACAATGAGCAGTTCTTC. The V call is TRBV6-4, the J call TRBJ2-1; D not resolved. Germline-derived CDR1 and CDR2 are MRHNA and SNTAGT. The CDR3 length is 15 residues. V lost 9 bases to trimming and J lost 5 bases, with 20 bases between them.

CDR3 region: CASSSRTSAKNEQFF. The CDR3, as DNA: TGCGCCAGCAGCTCTAGGACTAGCGCGAAAAATGAGCAGTTCTTC. This chain uses TRBV5-1 with TRBJ2-1, with 9 bases matching TRBD2. This CDR3 spans 15 amino acids. V was clipped by 3 bases and J by 7 bases; unmatched bases: 8. CDR1 is SGHRS and CDR2 is YFSETQ in the germline V gene.

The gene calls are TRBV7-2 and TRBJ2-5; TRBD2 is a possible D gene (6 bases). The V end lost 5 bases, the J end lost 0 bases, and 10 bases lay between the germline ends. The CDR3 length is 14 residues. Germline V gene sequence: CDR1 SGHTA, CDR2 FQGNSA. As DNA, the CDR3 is TGTGCCAGCAGCCCACTAGCTAACCAAGAGACCCAGTACTTC. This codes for CASSPLANQETQYF.

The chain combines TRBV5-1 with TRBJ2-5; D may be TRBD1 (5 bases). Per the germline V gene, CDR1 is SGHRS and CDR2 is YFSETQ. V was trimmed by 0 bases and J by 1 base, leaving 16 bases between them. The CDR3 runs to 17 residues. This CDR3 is CASSLVGAPPGQETQYF. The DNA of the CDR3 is TGCGCCAGCAGCTTGGTTGGGGCCCCACCGGGCCAAGAGACCCAGTACTTC.

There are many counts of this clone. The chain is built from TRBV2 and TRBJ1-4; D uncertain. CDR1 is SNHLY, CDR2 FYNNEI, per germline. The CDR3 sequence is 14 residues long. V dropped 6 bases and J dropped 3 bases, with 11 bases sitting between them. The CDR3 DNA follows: TGTGCCAGCAGAGGGCAGAGAGCTAATGAAAAACTGTTTTTT. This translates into CASRGQRANEKLFF.

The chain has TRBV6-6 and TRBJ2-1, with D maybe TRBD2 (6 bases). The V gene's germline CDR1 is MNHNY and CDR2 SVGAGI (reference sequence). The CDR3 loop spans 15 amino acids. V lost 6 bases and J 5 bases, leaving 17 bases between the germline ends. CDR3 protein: CASRPGTGAHNEQFF. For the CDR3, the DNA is TGTGCCAGCAGGCCCGGGACTGGGGCCCACAATGAGCAGTTCTTC.

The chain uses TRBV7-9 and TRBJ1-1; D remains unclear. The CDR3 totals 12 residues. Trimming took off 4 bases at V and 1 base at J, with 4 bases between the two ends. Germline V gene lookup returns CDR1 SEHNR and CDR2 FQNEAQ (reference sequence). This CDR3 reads CASSWTNTEAFF. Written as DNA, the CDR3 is TGTGCCAGCAGCTGGACGAACACTGAAGCTTTCTTT.

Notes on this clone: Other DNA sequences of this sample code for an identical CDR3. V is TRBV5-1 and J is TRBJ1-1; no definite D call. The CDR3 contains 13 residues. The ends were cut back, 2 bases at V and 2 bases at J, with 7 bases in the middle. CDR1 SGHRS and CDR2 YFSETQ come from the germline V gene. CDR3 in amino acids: CASSLTANTEAFF. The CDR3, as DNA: TGCGCCAGCAGCTTAACAGCCAACACTGAAGCTTTCTTT.

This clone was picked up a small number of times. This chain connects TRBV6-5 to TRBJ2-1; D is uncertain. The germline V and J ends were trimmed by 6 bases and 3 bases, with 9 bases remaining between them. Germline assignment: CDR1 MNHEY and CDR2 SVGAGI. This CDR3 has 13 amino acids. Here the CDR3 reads CASRRGVYNEQFF. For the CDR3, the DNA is TGTGCCAGCAGAAGAGGAGTCTACAATGAGCAGTTCTTC.

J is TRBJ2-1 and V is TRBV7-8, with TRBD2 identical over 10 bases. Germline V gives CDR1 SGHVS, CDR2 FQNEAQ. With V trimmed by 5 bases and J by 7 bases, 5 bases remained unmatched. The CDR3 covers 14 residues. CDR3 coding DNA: TGTGCCAGCAGCGAGCGGGAGGGCCTAAATGAGCAGTTCTTC. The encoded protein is CASSEREGLNEQFF.

The CDR3 is CASSWTGEANEKLFF. The CDR3 DNA follows: TGTGCCAGCAGCTGGACAGGGGAGGCCAATGAAAAACTGTTTTTT. The chain employs TRBV7-9 and TRBJ1-4; 9 nucleotides agree with TRBD1. This CDR3 comprises 15 residues. Germline CDR1 reads SEHNR; CDR2 reads FQNEAQ (reference sequence). The V segment lost 4 bases and the J segment 5 bases; nucleotides outside the gene matches: 5.

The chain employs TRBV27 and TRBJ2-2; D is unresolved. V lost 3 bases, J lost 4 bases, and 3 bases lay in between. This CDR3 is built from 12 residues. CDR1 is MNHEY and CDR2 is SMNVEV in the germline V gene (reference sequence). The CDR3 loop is CASSFPTGELFF. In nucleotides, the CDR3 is TGTGCCAGCAGTTTCCCCACCGGGGAGCTGTTTTTT.

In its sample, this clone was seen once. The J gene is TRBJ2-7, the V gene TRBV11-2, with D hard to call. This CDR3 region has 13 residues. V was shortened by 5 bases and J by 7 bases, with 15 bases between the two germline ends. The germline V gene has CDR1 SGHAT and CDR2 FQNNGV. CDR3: CASSPQVGSEQYF. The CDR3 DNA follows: TGTGCCAGCAGCCCCCAGGTCGGGTCGGAGCAGTACTTC.